The sequence of this T cell receptor beta chain was determined in a study of blood T cell repertoires in COVID-19. Clinical history reported by participants formed the basis on which cohorts were assigned. In the original processing: Researchers report that nucleated cell counts were estimated from reference gene primer amplification. Produced via immunoSEQ multiplex PCR; TCRdb's table is partial and in-frame only. For V, J and clone size, that table is used; D and trimming come from the DNA. The table records approximately 140,000 clones, 87% of them present only once. Trimming took 3 bases from V and 7 from J; bases not matched to a gene: 7. CDR1 LNHDA and CDR2 SQIVND come from the germline V gene (reference sequence). CDR3 size: 14 residues.

The chain recombines TRBV19 with TRBJ2-5; TRBD1 matches 8 bases. The clonotype comes from a woman between 40 and 55 years old who had been exposed to COVID-19. The specimen sequenced was PBMCs or T cells enriched from blood (not recorded which). The CDR3 sequence: CASSISGGSGTQYF. The CDR3 DNA reads TGTGCCAGTAGTATCTCAGGGGGCTCGGGGACCCAGTACTTC.